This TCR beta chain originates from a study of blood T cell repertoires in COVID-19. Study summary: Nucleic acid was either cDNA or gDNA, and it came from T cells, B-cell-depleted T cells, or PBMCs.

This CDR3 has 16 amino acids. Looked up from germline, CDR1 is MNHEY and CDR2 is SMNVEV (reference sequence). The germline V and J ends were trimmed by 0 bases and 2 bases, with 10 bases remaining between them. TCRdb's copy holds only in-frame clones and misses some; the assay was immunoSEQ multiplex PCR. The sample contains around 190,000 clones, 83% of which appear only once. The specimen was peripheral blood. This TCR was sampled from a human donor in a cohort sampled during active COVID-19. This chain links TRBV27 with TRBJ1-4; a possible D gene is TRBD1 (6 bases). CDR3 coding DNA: TGTGCCAGCAGTTTATCAGGGACATCGACTAATGAAAAACTGTTTTTT. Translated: CASSLSGTSTNEKLFF.